A single sample is the source of the 13 T cell receptor beta chains below, sequenced in a study of blood T cell repertoires in COVID-19. The table came from immunoSEQ multiplex PCR; TCRdb's copy has only in-frame clones and leaves some out. The sample shows 150,000 or so clones, 80% to 85% of them seen only once. Sequencing input: peripheral blood. The receptor set was obtained from a woman aged 60-75 years with acute or convalescent COVID-19.

This clone was counted a single time. The V call is TRBV19, the J call TRBJ2-5; a possible D gene is TRBD2 (6 bases). The CDR3 has 16 residues. Germline V CDR1 and CDR2: LNHDA, SQIVND (reference sequence). Between the trimmed V and J ends, which lost 4 bases and 0 bases, there was a span of 15 bases. The DNA of the CDR3 is TGTGCCAGTAGTACGAGGGGCGGGACTTACCAAGAGACCCAGTACTTC. Amino acids: CASSTRGGTYQETQYF.

This clone was seen a few times. The V call is TRBV30, the J call TRBJ2-2; D uncertain. Germline values: CDR1 GTSNPN, CDR2 SVGIG (reference sequence). This CDR3 comprises 12 residues. Trimming left V 3 bases short and J 6 bases short, with 8 bases between. The CDR3 DNA reads TGTGCCTGGAGCCCAGTCGCCGGGGAGCTGTTTTTT. It yields the protein CAWSPVAGELFF. Combining the CDR3 with reference TRBV30 and TRBJ2-2 gives the whole variable domain SQTIHQWPATLVQPVGSPLSLECTVEGTSNPNLYWYRQAAGRGLQLLFYSVGIGQISSEVPQNLSASRPQDRQFILSSKKLLLSDSGFYLCAWSPVAGELFFGEGSRLTVL.

The CDR3 DNA sequence: TGCGCCAGCAGCAAATCGACAGGGGGATATGGCTACACCTTC. It encodes CASSKSTGGYGYTF. The chain links TRBV4-3 to TRBJ1-2; 9 bases line up with TRBD1. The CDR3 contains 14 residues. J was trimmed by 5 bases and V by 5 bases; bases with no gene match: 6. Looked up from germline, CDR1 is LGHNA and CDR2 is YSLEER.

This chain links TRBV4-3 with TRBJ1-1, with a possible D match to TRBD1 (6 bases). The CDR3 runs to 15 residues. The V gene's germline CDR1 is LGHNA and CDR2 YSLEER. V was cut by 5 bases and J by 4 bases, with 17 bases left in between. CDR3 residues: CASSVQTQGGTEAFF. CDR3 nucleotide sequence: TGCGCCAGCAGCGTTCAAACACAGGGTGGCACTGAAGCTTTCTTT.

In this sample, this clone turned up a few times. The CDR3 DNA sequence: TGTGCCAGCAGTTCGTCTGGGAGGGGAAGACAGCCCCAGCATTTT. As protein: CASSSSGRGRQPQHF. The J gene is TRBJ1-5, the V gene TRBV27; TRBD1 might be the D (5 bases). Per the germline V gene, CDR1 is MNHEY and CDR2 is SMNVEV (reference sequence). The germline V and J ends were trimmed by 4 bases and 7 bases, with 17 bases remaining between them. The CDR3 extends over 15 amino acids.

The V gene is TRBV11-3, the J gene TRBJ2-1; 8 bases map to TRBD2. This CDR3 is built from 17 residues. V lost 0 bases, J lost 9 bases, and 13 bases stayed unmatched. From germline, CDR1 is SGHNT and CDR2 YENEEA. CDR3 sequence (DNA): TGTGCCAGCAGCTTAGATTCCGGGAGGGGCAGGTTGGTTGAGCAGTTCTTC. Translated: CASSLDSGRGRLVEQFF.

This clone was recorded a few times. This sequence joins TRBV29-1 and TRBJ2-7; 10 bases map to TRBD1. The CDR3 has 13 amino acids. With V trimmed by 6 bases and J by 5 bases, 7 bases remained unmatched. Germline loops: CDR1 SQVTM, CDR2 ANQGSEA. The CDR3 region has the DNA TGCAGCGTCCGGGACAGGGGACAGAACGAGCAGTACTTC. Its protein is CSVRDRGQNEQYF.

The rearrangement links TRBV28 to TRBJ1-2, with D unresolved. Looked up from germline, CDR1 is MDHEN and CDR2 is SYDVKM. Trimming pared 7 bases from V and 3 bases from J, leaving 18 bases between. This CDR3 spans 15 amino acids. In nucleotides, the CDR3 is TGTGCCAGCAAGGCGGGGTTTGGGCGGTACTATGGCTACACCTTC. Its translation is CASKAGFGRYYGYTF.

Here the CDR3 DNA reads TGTGCCAGCAGACTCTTGACAAGGAACACTGAAGCTTTCTTT. Its translation: CASRLLTRNTEAFF. The genes are TRBV6-5 and TRBJ1-1; D is ambiguous. The CDR3 sequence is 14 residues long. The germline V gene has CDR1 MNHEY and CDR2 SVGAGI. V was shortened by 6 bases and J by 1 base, with 12 bases between the two germline ends.

The chain recombines TRBV20-1 with TRBJ2-4; D may be TRBD2 (5 bases). This CDR3 comprises 16 residues. Germline CDR1 DFQATT, CDR2 SNEGSKA (reference sequence). The V gene lost 3 bases and the J gene lost 5 bases, with 20 bases spanning the gap. CDR3 bases: TGCAGTGCTAGTGCTCTAGCCGGACCTTGGGAAAACATTCAGTACTTC. Translated: CSASALAGPWENIQYF.

This clone is a singleton in its sample. J is TRBJ2-7 and V is TRBV7-2; a weak D match, TRBD1 (5 bases). Germline CDR1 reads SGHTA; CDR2 reads FQGNSA. CDR3 length: 13 residues. Trimming cost V 5 bases and J 2 bases, with 10 bases left between them. The chain's CDR3 is CASSAREAYEQYF. Written as DNA, the CDR3 is TGTGCCAGCAGCGCCAGGGAAGCCTACGAGCAGTACTTC.

This clone was recorded once. The chain links TRBV11-3 to TRBJ2-7; 9 positions match TRBD1. Germline CDR1 and CDR2: SGHNT and YENEEA. J gave up 3 bases and V 2 bases, and 2 bases lay outside the gene matches. This CDR3 is 14 amino acids long. The DNA for the CDR3 is TGTGCCAGCAGCTTAAGGGGACAGGGCTACGAGCAGTACTTC. Translation: CASSLRGQGYEQYF.

About this clone itself: Germline is not matched at one junction end, which may reflect a read error. V is TRBV5-5 and J is TRBJ2-7; D might be TRBD1 or TRBD2, each matching 5 bases. CDR3 length: 15 amino acids. Germline V gene sequence: CDR1 SGHKS, CDR2 YYEKEE (reference sequence). The CDR3 region has the DNA TGTGCCAGCACCTTGGGGCTAGCCTCCTCCTACGAGCAGTACTTC. Its translation is CASTLGLASSYEQYF.